The rows below give T cell receptor beta chains drawn from one sample of a study of blood T cell repertoires in COVID-19. Sequencing used immunoSEQ multiplex PCR; TCRdb keeps in-frame clones, though not all of them. This sample has fewer than 200,000 clones, with 80% to 90% found just once. Sequencing input: peripheral blood. The receptor set was obtained from an older woman who had recovered from COVID-19. CDR3s include the opening cysteine and the closing phenylalanine or tryptophan. The D gene is left open where the match is weak. Clone size appears in some rows only: once, few, many, or a class for an expanded clone.

cdr3_aa cdr3_nt v_call clone_size j_call d_call
CASRRQETQYF TGTGCCAGTAGGCGCCAAGAGACCCAGTACTTC TRBV19 - TRBJ2-5 -
CASSLVREWTRIEKLFF TGTGCCAGCAGCTTGGTGCGGGAGTGGACACGGATTGAAAAACTGTTTTTT TRBV5-6 once TRBJ1-4 -
CAWRLAGANIQYF TGTGCCTGGCGCCTAGCGGGCGCAAACATTCAGTACTTC TRBV30 - TRBJ2-4 TRBD2
CASSPGRTEAFF TGTGCCAGCAGCCCGGGGAGAACTGAAGCTTTCTTT TRBV7-3 - TRBJ1-1 -
CASSLFGQGNYGYTF TGTGCCAGCAGCTTGTTCGGACAGGGGAACTATGGCTACACCTTC TRBV7-2 few TRBJ1-2 TRBD1
CASSPPGGYETQYF TGTGCCAGCTCACCACCGGGGGGGTACGAGACCCAGTACTTC TRBV18 - TRBJ2-5 TRBD2
CASSPGFGGGNEQFF TGTGCCAGCTCACCAGGGTTCGGGGGGGGCAATGAGCAGTTCTTC TRBV18 - TRBJ2-1 TRBD2
CASSLLRDRSYEQYF TGTGCCAGCAGCTTGCTCCGGGACAGGAGCTACGAGCAGTACTTC TRBV7-9 - TRBJ2-7 TRBD1
CASSESRYGYTF TGCGCCAGCAGTGAGTCGCGGTATGGCTACACCTTC TRBV10-2 - TRBJ1-2 -
CASSPGSANTEAFF TGTGCCAGCAGCCCAGGGTCGGCGAACACTGAAGCTTTCTTT TRBV7-2 few TRBJ1-1 -
CSASGTMGTGELFF TGCAGTGCTAGTGGGACAATGGGCACCGGGGAGCTGTTTTTT TRBV20-1 - TRBJ2-2 -
CRAPGRECNEQYF TGCAGAGCCCCGGGCAGGGAATGTAACGAGCAGTACTTC TRBV29-1 - TRBJ2-7 -
CASSLGQGGYNSPLHF TGTGCCAGCAGCTTAGGACAGGGTGGTTATAATTCACCCCTCCACTTT TRBV13 - TRBJ1-6 -
CASSREVGMGGGTSYEQYF TGCGCCAGCAGCCGAGAAGTGGGAATGGGCGGGGGTACCTCCTACGAGCAGTACTTC TRBV4-1 - TRBJ2-7 TRBD2
CASKAGSVTGTNYGYTF TGTGCCAGCAAGGCAGGGTCAGTAACTGGAACTAACTATGGCTACACCTTC TRBV27 - TRBJ1-2 -
CASRIGGSNQPQHF TGTGCCAGCAGGATCGGAGGGAGCAATCAGCCCCAGCATTTT TRBV27 - TRBJ1-5 -
CASSYLSPVGETQYF TGTGCCAGCAGTTACCTTAGTCCCGTTGGAGAGACCCAGTACTTC TRBV6-6 once TRBJ2-5 -
CASSVPGQTYEQYF TGTGCCAGCAGTGTACCGGGACAGACCTACGAGCAGTACTTC TRBV2 - TRBJ2-7 TRBD1
CATGPGGSNYGYTF TGCGCCACGGGGCCGGGGGGCTCTAACTATGGCTACACCTTC TRBV5-1 - TRBJ1-2 -
CASSPGGSYGYTF TGTGCCAGCTCACCAGGGGGCAGCTATGGCTACACCTTC TRBV18 medium-sized TRBJ1-2 -
CASSMGAVNEKLFF TGTGCCAGCAGCATGGGGGCGGTTAATGAAAAACTGTTTTTT TRBV7-6 - TRBJ1-4 -
CASSTPQNTEAFF TGTGCCAGCTCAACCCCACAGAACACTGAAGCTTTCTTT TRBV18 - TRBJ1-1 -
CASSPGPNTEAFF TGTGCCAGCTCACCTGGCCCGAACACTGAAGCTTTCTTT TRBV18 - TRBJ1-1 -
CASSLFGSQETQYF TGTGCCAGCAGCTTGTTTGGGAGTCAAGAGACCCAGTACTTC TRBV5-6 - TRBJ2-5 -
CSASGGGEQFF TGCAGTGCTAGCGGGGGAGGTGAGCAGTTCTTC TRBV20-1 - TRBJ2-1 -
CASSRTVRGYGYTF TGTGCCAGCAGCCGGACGGTCCGGGGATATGGCTACACCTTC TRBV5-8 - TRBJ1-2 -
CASSLERYSNQPQHF TGTGCCAGCAGCTTGGAGAGATATAGCAATCAGCCCCAGCATTTT TRBV5-6 - TRBJ1-5 -
CASSGKIYEAFF TGTGCCAGCAGCGGGAAGATCTATGAAGCTTTCTTT TRBV28 once TRBJ1-1 -
CASSQEAGGGYTF TGTGCCAGCAGCCAAGAGGCAGGGGGCGGCTACACCTTC TRBV3-1/TRBV3-2 - TRBJ1-2 TRBD1
CASSDRGHGANVLTF TGTGCCAGTAGTGACAGGGGGCACGGGGCCAACGTCCTGACTTTC TRBV19 - TRBJ2-6 TRBD1
CASSPRLAGAIGELFF TGTGCCAGCTCACCACGACTAGCGGGAGCGATCGGGGAGCTGTTTTTT TRBV18 once TRBJ2-2 TRBD2
CAWSPGLLYGYTF TGTGCCTGGTCCCCAGGGCTCCTCTATGGCTACACCTTC TRBV30 - TRBJ1-2 -
CASGGQTLGELFF TGTGCCAGCGGCGGACAGACTTTGGGGGAGCTGTTTTTT TRBV6-5 - TRBJ2-2 -
CASSQDRSTGGQFF TGTGCCAGCAGCCAGGACAGGAGCACCGGTGGGCAGTTCTTC TRBV11-2 - TRBJ2-1 TRBD1
CASSSGQVYGYTF TGCGCCAGCAGCTCAGGACAGGTTTATGGCTACACCTTC TRBV5-1 once TRBJ1-2 TRBD1
CASSPVGEGGEKLFF TGCGCCAGCAGCCCGGTGGGGGAGGGGGGTGAAAAACTGTTTTTT TRBV4-3 - TRBJ1-4 -
CSVVTGEAFF TGCAGCGTGGTAACAGGGGAGGCTTTCTTT TRBV29-1 - TRBJ1-1 TRBD1
CSAGGGTEAFF TGCAGTGCTGGGGGGGGCACTGAAGCTTTCTTT TRBV20-1 - TRBJ1-1 -
CASSIVGPGFSYNEQFF TGTGCCAGTAGTATAGTGGGGCCAGGGTTCTCCTACAATGAGCAGTTCTTC TRBV19 - TRBJ2-1 -
CASSSTNEQFF TGTGCCAGCAGTAGCACCAATGAGCAGTTCTTC TRBV27 - TRBJ2-1 -
CASSHPQDWNEQFF TGTGCCAGCAGCCATCCCCAGGACTGGAATGAGCAGTTCTTC TRBV4-2 - TRBJ2-1 -
CASSLSPGGRTDTQYF TGTGCCAGCTCCCTCAGCCCGGGGGGCCGTACAGATACGCAGTATTTT TRBV18 - TRBJ2-3 -
CASSHRDKDTPGYTF TGTGCCAGCAGCCACAGGGACAAGGACACGCCTGGCTACACCTTC TRBV4-2 - TRBJ1-2 -
CASSSGTAASYEQYF TGTGCCAGCAGCAGTGGGACAGCGGCCTCCTACGAGCAGTACTTC TRBV9 - TRBJ2-7 TRBD1
CASSELLAGVADTQYF TGTGCCAGCAGTGAACTACTAGCGGGGGTAGCAGATACGCAGTATTTT TRBV2 - TRBJ2-3 TRBD2
CASSRQVMEQYF TGTGCCAGCAGTAGACAGGTTATGGAGCAGTACTTC TRBV28 - TRBJ2-7 -
CASSERQITGELFF TGTGCCAGCAGTGAACGACAGATCACCGGGGAGCTGTTTTTT TRBV2 - TRBJ2-2 -
CASSAQGGANVLTF TGTGCCAGCAGTGCCCAGGGAGGGGCCAACGTCCTGACTTTC TRBV6-4 - TRBJ2-6 -
CASSPQGTGELFF TGTGCCAGCAGCCCCCAGGGCACCGGGGAGCTGTTTTTT TRBV7-3 - TRBJ2-2 -
CACVGGGRYEQYF TGTGCCTGCGTGGGCGGGGGCCGCTACGAGCAGTACTTC TRBV30 once TRBJ2-7 -
CASGPSGRARETQYF TGTGCCAGTGGGCCTAGCGGGAGGGCCCGTGAGACCCAGTACTTC TRBV19 - TRBJ2-5 TRBD2